Listed below are T cell receptor beta chains from one sample, sequenced in a study of identifying expanded T cells in peripheral blood. Here immunoSEQ multiplex PCR was the method, and the copy in TCRdb shows in-frame clones only, minus some. The sample has around 94,000 clones; approximately 84% are singletons. Sample: blood. Source of these receptors: a person between 18 and 75 years old in good health. The conserved cysteine and the conserved F or W are not part of the CDR3 here.

J gene | V gene | CDR3 protein
TRBJ1-2 | TRBV6-5 | ASSYPGQHYGYT
TRBJ2-1 | TRBV6-5 | ASSPGGPYNEQF
TRBJ1-1 | TRBV15 | ATSRVSGNTEAF
TRBJ1-2 | TRBV7-8 | ASSLARGLYGYT
TRBJ2-3 | TRBV7-3 | ASSLGTTPVTQY
TRBJ1-1 | TRBV4-3 | ASSQGVGGLTLKENTEAF
TRBJ1-1 | TRBV10-3 | ASSETHTEAF
TRBJ2-1 | TRBV6-5 | ASSSRGVYNEQF
TRBJ1-2 | TRBV19 | ASSTRDRAMFGYT
TRBJ2-7 | TRBV6-5 | ASSYSLFYSSYEQY
TRBJ2-2 | TRBV6-6 | ASSYRGPRTGELF